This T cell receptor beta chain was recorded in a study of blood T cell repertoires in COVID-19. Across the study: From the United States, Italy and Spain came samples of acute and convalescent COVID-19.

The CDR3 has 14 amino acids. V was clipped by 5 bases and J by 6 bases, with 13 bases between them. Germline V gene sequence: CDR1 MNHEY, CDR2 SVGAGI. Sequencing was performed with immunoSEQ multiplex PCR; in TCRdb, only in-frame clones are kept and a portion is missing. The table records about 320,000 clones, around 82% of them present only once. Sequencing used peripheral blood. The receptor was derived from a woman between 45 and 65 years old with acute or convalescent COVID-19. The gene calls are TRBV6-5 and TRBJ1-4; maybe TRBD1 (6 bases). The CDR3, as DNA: TGTGCCAGCAGTAAGGCTCCAGGGGATGAAAAACTGTTTTTT. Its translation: CASSKAPGDEKLFF.